The source of this TCR beta chain is a study of graft-versus-host responses after intestinal transplantation (TCRdb year 2021). Some background on the complete study: The transplants that recipients got were multivisceral, liver-intestinal, or isolated intestinal. Every recipient was given anti-thymocyte globulin induction, followed by approximately 3 years of maintenance tacrolimus and steroids. After intestinal transplantation, graft-versus-host and host-versus-graft alloreactive T cell clones were followed in the graft, circulation and bone marrow using bulk TCR-beta CDR3 sequencing. Alloreactive clones were identified by sequencing pre-transplant mixed lymphocyte reaction products and comparing these products with unstimulated pre-transplant donor and recipient T cells. A cohort of some 24 intestinal transplant recipients, including one retransplant, was enrolled, and a few patients lacking pretransplant specimens were excluded. Donor T cell macrochimerism was defined as a peak of at least 4% donor T cells among recipient peripheral blood mononuclear cells. Rather than being sequenced by the commercial service, samples from three later patients were sequenced in-house on an Illumina MiSeq and processed with MiXCR.

About this clone: The clone's antigen remains unknown. There are no base qualities to consult, and no much larger clone falls within one base.

Overall study outcomes, separate from this receptor: High GvH to HvG T cell clonal ratios were observed in the allografts of patients with donor T cell macrochimerism. Early after transplant, declines in HvG clones were associated with peak levels of circulating GvH clones. GvH clones were detected in recipient bone marrow, and some of these GvH clones were observed earlier in ileal mucosa or blood, consistent with an intestinal mucosal origin. The conclusions were limited by the relatively low number and heterogeneity of the intestinal transplant patients.

The library was produced with the immunoSEQ multiplex PCR assay. For most patients, genomic DNA was isolated with the Qiagen DNeasy Blood and Tissue Kit and sent frozen to Adaptive Biotechnologies for TCR sequencing. Adaptive Biotechnologies carried out high-throughput TCR-beta CDR3 sequencing of genomic DNA for most patients. On the study's bioinformatics: TCR sequencing data were retrieved from Adaptive's ImmunoSEQ software for more than 15 patients, whereas a few other patients were processed with MiXCR and VDJtools. To correct CD4 versus CD8 sorting errors, sequences present in both subsets at a frequency ratio below 5:1 were removed. CDR3 nucleotide sequences shared between donor and recipient were removed because their origin could not be assigned. Alloreactive clones required at least 2-fold expansion over unstimulated cells and minimum CFSE-low frequency of 0.002% (template counts) or 0.001% (read counts). Mappable clones were those detected in sequenced pre-transplant spleen, lymph node, or MLR CFSE-low populations of the donor or recipient. The cumulative frequency of alloreactive clones was calculated as a percentage of all sequences, weighted by copy number. This immuneACCESS table, as held by TCRdb, lists in-frame sequences with V and J called but not all clones. Of the missing ones, under half trace to an unresolved V gene in checked studies; the others have no known cause. V, J and clone size reflect that table, while D and trimming were determined from the DNA. In all, the sample holds 30,000 to 50,000 clones, and around 96% of those were seen once. Less than 0.25% of the sample is taken by the ten largest.

This sample's time point label indicates: cells obtained before transplantation from donor or recipient. CD3+CD4+ and CD3+CD8+ populations were FACS-sorted from unstimulated pre-transplant donor and recipient cells taken from spleen or lymph nodes. CDR1 and CDR2 were assigned from the germline V gene (reference sequence) as GTSNPN and SVGIG. Cut back by 0 bases and 2 bases, the V and J ends lie 8 bases apart. Measured from the cysteine to the phenylalanine, the CDR3 is 14 residues long. Only the CDR3 part of the read is kept: 42 bases, read in frame from the first base. The sequence was obtained from a human donor who was the organ donor for an intestinal transplant. The chain links TRBV30 with TRBJ2-1; no confident D gene assignment can be made. The sample here was unstimulated CD8+ T cells sorted from spleen or lymph node cells, taken before transplant. The CDR3 in this case is CAWSVGNAYNEQFF. In nucleotide form, the sequence is TGTGCCTGGAGTGTGGGAAACGCCTACAATGAGCAGTTCTTC.